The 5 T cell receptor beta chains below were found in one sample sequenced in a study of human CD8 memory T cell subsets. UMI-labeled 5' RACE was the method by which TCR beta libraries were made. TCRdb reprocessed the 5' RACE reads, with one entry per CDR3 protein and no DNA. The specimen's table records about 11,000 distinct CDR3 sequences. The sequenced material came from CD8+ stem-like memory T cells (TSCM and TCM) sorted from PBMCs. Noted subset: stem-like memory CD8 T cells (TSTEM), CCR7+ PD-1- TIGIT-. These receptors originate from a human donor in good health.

Here the CDR3 reads CASSDPGLAGGRFYEQYF. V is TRBV28 and J is TRBJ2-7; absent DNA, TCRdb's TRBD2 call cannot be checked. This CDR3 has 18 residues. The germline V gene encodes CDR1 MDHEN and CDR2 SYDVKM.

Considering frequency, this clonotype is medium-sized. This CDR3 reads CASSLRVVAGVDTGELFF. The chain couples TRBV7-8 to TRBJ2-2; TCRdb gives TRBD2 as the D gene, but with no DNA this cannot be confirmed. CDR1 and CDR2 (germline): SGHVS, FQNEAQ. The CDR3 has 18 residues.

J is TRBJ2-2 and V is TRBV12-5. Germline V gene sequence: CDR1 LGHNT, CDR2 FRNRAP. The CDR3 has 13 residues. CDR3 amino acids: CASGPNSPGELFF.

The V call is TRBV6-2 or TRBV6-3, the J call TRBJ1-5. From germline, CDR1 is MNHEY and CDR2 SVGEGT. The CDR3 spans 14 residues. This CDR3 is CASSYWSSNQPQHF.

The CDR3 sequence: CASSLVGETQYF. The chain recombines TRBV11-2 with TRBJ2-5. The germline V gene has CDR1 SGHAT and CDR2 FQNNGV. The CDR3 spans 12 residues.